This is a list of T cell receptor beta chains from one sample in a study of T cells after yellow fever vaccination. In TCRdb, the 5' RACE reads were re-called with MiXCR into one record per CDR3 protein. The sample consists of more than 110,000 distinct CDR3 sequences, 5% to 7.5% of them appearing once. Specimen: CD4+ T cells sorted from PBMCs, collected 10 days after the yellow fever booster vaccination. These receptors came from a man aged 25-45 years who received the YFV17D yellow fever vaccine. Each CDR3 is given with its conserved first and last residue. A D gene is named only where the DNA matches it firmly. Some rows mark clone size as missing; the rest say once, few, many or name a class of expanded clone.

J	D	V	size	DNA	CDR3
TRBJ1-6	.	TRBV18	many	TGTGCCAGCCGGGGTGTGGACTATTCACCCCTCCACTTT	CASRGVDYSPLHF
TRBJ2-7	.	TRBV7-6	many	TGTGCCAGCAGCGCCAGACAAGGAGGAGGGTACGAGCAGTACTTC	CASSARQGGGYEQYF
TRBJ2-1	.	TRBV30	many	TGTGCCTGGGACAGGACCTACAATGAGCAGTTCTTC	CAWDRTYNEQFF
TRBJ2-1	TRBD2	TRBV9	many	TGTGCCAGCAGCACCGGGACTAGCGGGAGGGTAGGATACAATGAGCAGTTCTTC	CASSTGTSGRVGYNEQFF
TRBJ2-2	.	TRBV6-4	many	TGTGCCAGCAGTAAAGAGAACACCGGGGAGCTGTTTTTT	CASSKENTGELFF
TRBJ2-1	TRBD1	TRBV6-5	many	TGTGCCAGCAGTTACTCCCCGGGACAGGGCCTATACAATGAGCAGTTCTTC	CASSYSPGQGLYNEQFF
TRBJ2-7	.	TRBV4-1	many	TGCGCCAGCAGCCAAGACGGCCTCGAGCAGTACTTC	CASSQDGLEQYF
TRBJ2-1	.	TRBV12-3/TRBV12-4	few	TGTGCCAGCAGTTTAGGGTTGGGGCAAGGATACAATGAGCAGTTCTTC	CASSLGLGQGYNEQFF
TRBJ2-5	.	TRBV13	few	TGTGCCAGCAGCCGCCGGAGGGAGACCCAGTACTTC	CASSRRRETQYF
TRBJ2-2	.	TRBV7-2	many	TGTGCCAGCAGCCCTGCTTTTCGGGCGAACACCGGGGAGCTGTTTTTT	CASSPAFRANTGELFF
TRBJ2-3	.	TRBV4-2	many	TGTGCCAGCAGCCAAGATTCCCCGGATACGCAGTATTTT	CASSQDSPDTQYF
TRBJ2-1	.	TRBV6-5	many	TGTGCCAGCAGTTACGGCGTAGGCACGAGCTCCTACAATGAGCAGTTCTTC	CASSYGVGTSSYNEQFF
TRBJ1-5	.	TRBV20-1	many	TGCAGTGCTCTACAGGGTTCCAATCAGCCCCAGCATTTT	CSALQGSNQPQHF
TRBJ2-4	TRBD1	TRBV9	many	TGTGCCAGCAGCGATAACAGGGGGCGTGGTGAAAACATTCAGTACTTC	CASSDNRGRGENIQYF
TRBJ1-2	.	TRBV6-1	.	TGTGCCAGCAGTGGACAGAGAGCTAACTATGGCTACACCTTC	CASSGQRANYGYTF
TRBJ1-2	.	TRBV29-1	many	TGCAGCGTTGTGGGACGAACGGGTTATGGCTACACCTTC	CSVVGRTGYGYTF
TRBJ2-3	.	TRBV7-6	.	TGTGCCAGCAGCTCCTCCCTTGCGGGGCCCACAGATACGCAGTATTTT	CASSSSLAGPTDTQYF
TRBJ1-1	TRBD1	TRBV27	.	TGTGCCAGCAGTTTTCAGGGGGCCACTGAAGCTTTCTTT	CASSFQGATEAFF
TRBJ1-5	.	TRBV6-5	.	TGTGCCAGCAGTCCCCGGCGGGTCGCCAATCAGCCCCAGCATTTT	CASSPRRVANQPQHF
TRBJ1-6	.	TRBV20-1	many	TGCAGTGCCAAATTTCCAGGGAATTCACCCCTCCACTTT	CSAKFPGNSPLHF
TRBJ2-7	TRBD1	TRBV6-5	few	TGTGCCAGCAGTAGCGGACAGGGACGGCAGTACTTC	CASSSGQGRQYF
TRBJ2-1	.	TRBV3-1	few	TGTGCCAGCAGCCAAGTTGCTTCGCGCAGGGTCAATGAGCAGTTCTTC	CASSQVASRRVNEQFF
TRBJ1-1	.	TRBV15	many	TGTGCCACCAGCAGGGAAACTGAAGCTTTCTTT	CATSRETEAFF
TRBJ1-6	TRBD1	TRBV7-2	many	TGTGCCAGCACAGGGGGTCGGGTATCACCCCTCCACTTT	CASTGGRVSPLHF
TRBJ2-3	TRBD2	TRBV29-1	many	TGCAGCGTTGCGGCTAGCGGGAACACAGATACGCAGTATTTT	CSVAASGNTDTQYF
TRBJ1-5	.	TRBV30	many	TGTGCCTGGAGTCAGGGACGGAGCAGCAATCAGCCCCAGCATTTT	CAWSQGRSSNQPQHF
TRBJ2-2	.	TRBV20-1	many	TGCAGTGCTAGAGCCCTTCGTGGGGAGCTGTTTTTT	CSARALRGELFF
TRBJ2-1	TRBD2	TRBV12-3/TRBV12-4	many	TGTGCCAGCAGTTTGCCGGGGACTAGCGCCTACAATGAGCAGTTCTTC	CASSLPGTSAYNEQFF
TRBJ2-1	.	TRBV7-9	few	TGTGCCAGCAGCGATCGGGCCACTCTACCCGAGCAGTTCTTC	CASSDRATLPEQFF
TRBJ2-1	TRBD2	TRBV20-1	few	TGCAGTGCCCCTACTCGTGGGGGAGGGGATGGTTTTGAGCAGTTCTTC	CSAPTRGGGDGFEQFF
TRBJ1-5	.	TRBV7-9	many	TGTGCCAGCAGCTCAGCGTGGCAGAATAGCAATCAGCCCCAGCATTTT	CASSSAWQNSNQPQHF
TRBJ2-2	TRBD2	TRBV27	many	TGTGCCAGCACCCTAAATCGGGCGGGAGTGGGAAACCGGGAGCTGTTTTTT	CASTLNRAGVGNRELFF
TRBJ1-1	.	TRBV7-2	few	TGTGCCAGCAGCTTAATGAGGGGCACTGAAGCTTTCTTT	CASSLMRGTEAFF
TRBJ2-1	.	TRBV7-3	many	TGTGCCAGCAGCTCAGGGGGACTCGTGGAGCAGTTCTTC	CASSSGGLVEQFF
TRBJ2-1	.	TRBV27	many	TGTGCCAGCGGGGATTGGGCAGGTGAGCAGTTCTTC	CASGDWAGEQFF
TRBJ2-3	TRBD2	TRBV7-3	many	TGTGCCAGCAGTCCTACCGGGACTAGCGGAGGCACAGATACGCAGTATTTT	CASSPTGTSGGTDTQYF
TRBJ2-1	.	TRBV14	many	TGTGCCAGCAGCCGGGACTTTTACAATGAGCAGTTCTTC	CASSRDFYNEQFF
TRBJ1-4	TRBD1	TRBV5-1	many	TGCGCCAGCAGACATGGACAGGATTCGGAAAAACTGTTTTTT	CASRHGQDSEKLFF
TRBJ1-2	.	TRBV10-3	many	TGTGCCATCAGTGAGGGTTCCAACTATGGCTACACCTTC	CAISEGSNYGYTF
TRBJ1-5	.	TRBV7-2	many	TGTGCCAGCAGCGCCTTCCCCGAACAGCCCCAGCATTTT	CASSAFPEQPQHF
TRBJ2-1	TRBD1	TRBV28	.	TGTGCCAGCAGTCGGGCAGGGGGTGAGCAGTTCTTC	CASSRAGGEQFF
TRBJ2-7	TRBD1	TRBV24-1	many	TGTGCCACCAGTGATCCCGACAGGGACGAGCAGTACTTC	CATSDPDRDEQYF